This T cell receptor beta chain comes out of a study of cytomegalovirus exposure and HLA in healthy donors. The primer mix had 60 Vbeta and 13 Jbeta primers. Measured with immunoSEQ multiplex PCR; TCRdb has only the in-frame clones, and not every one. Of under 200,000 clones listed, about three quarters were seen once; the top ten hold 2.5% to 3.5%. As regards this clone: Its antigen is unknown.

CDR3 size: 17 residues. The germline gives CDR1 GTSNPN, CDR2 SVGIG (reference sequence). J lost 5 bases, V lost 0 bases, and 11 bases had no gene match. General study findings and limits: Earlier findings revealed that most TCR beta V segments proved productive either about 87% or about 30% of the time. At a 0.05 false discovery rate, a later analysis found some 18,000 TCR beta sequences to be associated with HLA alleles.

The receptor's source is a woman between 45 and 65 years old in good health and CMV-seropositive. Sequenced sample: PBMCs. This chain connects TRBV30 to TRBJ1-4; 8 positions match TRBD1. As DNA, the CDR3 is TGTGCCTGGAGTGTAAAATTGAGGACAGGGTACAATGAAAAACTGTTTTTT. Translated: CAWSVKLRTGYNEKLFF.